Each of the 13 T cell receptor beta chains below was sequenced from the same sample in a study of CXCR3-negative and CXCR3-positive naive CD8 T cells. The study's findings and limits: Greater hydrophobicity was found in TRB CDR3s of CXCR3-positive naive cells than of CXCR3-negative naive cells.

With UMI labels, 5' RACE was used to prepare the TRB cDNA libraries. TCRdb re-called the 5' RACE reads and catalogs CDR3 proteins one per entry, DNA excluded. Its clone listing holds more than 80,000 distinct CDR3 sequences. No antigen has been identified for these receptors. Sequenced: naive CXCR3+ CD8+ T cells from blood. Stated subset: CD45RO-CCR7+CD27+CD95- naive CD8+ T cells expressing CXCR3 (TNR3+). Receptors were obtained from a human donor in good health. Some clones in this sample may be carry-over from other donors' samples.

This chain connects TRBV20-1 to TRBJ2-1; TCRdb names TRBD2, which stays unverified in the absence of DNA. The CDR3 is 16 residues long. Germline V gene data show CDR1 as DFQATT and CDR2 as SNEGSKA (reference sequence). The CDR3 is CSARDLWTSGYNEQFF.

The chain uses TRBV6-5 and TRBJ2-7; TCRdb gives TRBD1 as the D gene, but with no DNA this cannot be confirmed. Germline values: CDR1 MNHEY, CDR2 SVGAGI. The CDR3 runs to 13 residues. CDR3 region: CASSYSGATGPLF.

The chain links TRBV20-1 to TRBJ2-3; the TCRdb D gene call, TRBD2, has no DNA to confirm it. The CDR3 is made up of 17 amino acids. Germline loops: CDR1 DFQATT, CDR2 SNEGSKA (reference sequence). This chain's CDR3 is CSAKHGLAGTHTDTQYF.

J is TRBJ2-7 and V is TRBV4-3; there is no DNA to check the TCRdb D call of TRBD1. The CDR3 covers 16 residues. Germline CDR1 and CDR2: LGHNA and YSLEER. The CDR3 is CASSQGLGDTSYEQYF.

The chain combines TRBV30 with TRBJ2-3; lacking DNA, the TRBD1 call made by TCRdb goes unchecked. CDR1 is GTSNPN and CDR2 is SVGIG in the germline V gene (reference sequence). The CDR3 runs 14 residues. The CDR3 loop is CAWDTGTGTDTQYF.

The V call is TRBV2, the J call TRBJ2-3; with no DNA, the TCRdb D assignment of TRBD2 cannot be verified. Germline V gives CDR1 SNHLY, CDR2 FYNNEI. This CDR3 region has 16 residues. This chain's CDR3 is CASLRVSGGRTDTQYF.

J is TRBJ2-1 and V is TRBV29-1; TCRdb returns TRBD1, unconfirmable since there is no DNA. The CDR3 totals 13 residues. Germline V lookup: CDR1 SQVTM, CDR2 ANQGSEA. CDR3: CSVDGRLGHEQFF.

This chain connects TRBV13 to TRBJ2-1; TCRdb picks TRBD2, but there is no DNA to check that call. The germline gives CDR1 PRHDT, CDR2 FYEKMQ (reference sequence). The CDR3 is 14 residues long. The CDR3 sequence is CASSLLAGVNEQFF.

V and J are TRBV12-3 or TRBV12-4 and TRBJ2-1; TCRdb designates TRBD1, a call that cannot be tested without DNA. The CDR3 length is 17 residues. Here the CDR3 reads CASSFLGATGGGNEQFF.

This chain uses TRBV29-1 with TRBJ2-2; absent DNA, TCRdb's TRBD1 call cannot be checked. Germline V gene sequence: CDR1 SQVTM, CDR2 ANQGSEA. This CDR3 comprises 14 residues. The CDR3 here is CSVVGAENTGELFF.

This rearrangement joins TRBV14 to TRBJ2-7. Germline V CDR1 and CDR2: SGHDN, FVKESK. This CDR3 contains 15 residues. CDR3: CASSQVAGSSYEQYF.

The chain is built from TRBV27 and TRBJ2-7; TCRdb gives TRBD1 as the D gene, but with no DNA this cannot be confirmed. Per germline, CDR1 MNHEY and CDR2 SMNVEV (reference sequence). The CDR3 loop spans 14 amino acids. The CDR3 is CASRGESLSVEQYF.

The V and J genes are TRBV29-1 and TRBJ2-3. Germline V gene lookup returns CDR1 SQVTM and CDR2 ANQGSEA. This CDR3 region has 13 residues. The CDR3 here is CSVNIWGTDTQYF.